The 31 T cell receptor beta chains reported below all come from one sample, sequenced in a study of blood T cell repertoires in COVID-19. The method was immunoSEQ multiplex PCR; TCRdb's version includes in-frame clones alone and lacks a portion of them. The sample lists about 32,000 clones, around 90% seen once, with almost 5% in the top ten. Sequencing was done on a sample of peripheral blood. The receptors stem from a woman in her 70s with active COVID-19.

This chain connects TRBV19 to TRBJ2-2; 8 positions agree with TRBD2. With V trimmed by 3 bases and J by 5 bases, 11 bases remained unmatched. CDR3 length equals 17 residues. Germline V gene lookup returns CDR1 LNHDA and CDR2 SQIVND (reference sequence). CDR3 region: CASSIESAGGFTGELFF. CDR3 bases: TGTGCCAGTAGTATTGAGTCGGCGGGGGGTTTTACCGGGGAGCTGTTTTTT.

The chain carries TRBV28 and TRBJ2-7; the D is unclear. The CDR3 extends over 14 amino acids. Trimming removed 3 bases from V and 3 bases from J, with 12 bases in between. The germline gives CDR1 MDHEN, CDR2 SYDVKM. The CDR3 bases are TGTGCCAGCAGTTTCCCGCGGCAGATCTACGAGCAGTACTTC. This encodes CASSFPRQIYEQYF.

The V call is TRBV5-1, the J call TRBJ1-1; D might be TRBD1 (6 bases). The CDR3 is 14 residues long. Germline CDR1 is SGHRS and CDR2 is YFSETQ. V was pared by 1 base and J by 1 base, with 8 bases between. Here the CDR3 DNA reads TGCGCCAGCAGCTTGAGGACAGCGAACACTGAAGCTTTCTTT. This sequence encodes CASSLRTANTEAFF. Supplemented by reference TRBV5-1 and TRBJ1-1, the full variable domain reads KAGVTQTPRYLIKTRGQQVTLSCSPISGHRSVSWYQQTPGQGLQFLFEYFSETQRNKGNFPGRFSGRQFSNSRSEMNVSTLELGDSALYLCASSLRTANTEAFFGQGTRLTVV.

The chain carries TRBV19 and TRBJ2-5, with 10 bases identical to TRBD2. V shed 5 bases, J shed 7 bases, and the junction held 13 bases outside the gene matches. The germline V gene encodes CDR1 LNHDA and CDR2 SQIVND (reference sequence). The CDR3 length is 16 residues. CDR3 amino acids: CASSSTSGGAFGTQYF. For the CDR3, the DNA is TGTGCCAGTAGTTCCACAAGCGGGGGGGCTTTTGGGACCCAGTACTTC.

The chain carries TRBV6-2 or TRBV6-3 and TRBJ2-1, with a possible D match to TRBD1 (6 bases). The CDR3 extends over 17 amino acids. Trimming shortened V by 3 bases and J by 3 bases, and 18 bases separated the two germline ends. Germline-derived CDR1 and CDR2 are MNHEY and SVGEGT. In DNA form, the CDR3 reads TGTGCCAGCAGTTATTCCTGGGACACAACCTACTACAATGAGCAGTTCTTC. Translated: CASSYSWDTTYYNEQFF.

The chain links TRBV19 to TRBJ2-1, with D maybe TRBD2 (5 bases). Per the germline V gene, CDR1 is LNHDA and CDR2 is SQIVND (reference sequence). Trimming cost V 5 bases and J 5 bases, with 16 bases left between them. This CDR3 has 15 amino acids. CDR3 sequence (DNA): TGTGCCAGTAGTGGGCCTAATCGGGGTAACAATGAGCAGTTCTTC. Translation: CASSGPNRGNNEQFF.

This chain joins TRBV4-3 and TRBJ2-1; TRBD2 matches at 9 bases. J lost 8 bases, V lost 0 bases, and 8 bases had no gene match. This CDR3 is 16 amino acids long. CDR1 and CDR2 (germline): LGHNA, YSLEER. The CDR3 spells CASSQEMAGGPDEQFF. In DNA, the CDR3 is TGCGCCAGCAGCCAAGAGATGGCGGGGGGGCCCGATGAGCAGTTCTTC.

The rearrangement joins TRBV7-3 to TRBJ2-5; 12 bases agree with TRBD2. Per germline, CDR1 SGHTA and CDR2 FQGTGA. V was pared by 5 bases and J by 5 bases, with 6 bases of the junction left unmatched. The CDR3 has 15 amino acids. CDR3 region: CASSPIGLAGETQYF. DNA for the CDR3: TGTGCCAGCAGCCCGATAGGACTAGCGGGGGAGACCCAGTACTTC.

The chain uses TRBV15 and TRBJ2-3, with D possibly being TRBD1 (5 bases). CDR3 length: 17 amino acids. From germline, CDR1 is LNHNV and CDR2 YYDKDF (reference sequence). V was cut by 1 base and J by 0 bases, with 14 bases left in between. CDR3 sequence: CATSRGSDTASTDTQYF. DNA of the CDR3: TGTGCCACCAGCAGAGGTTCGGACACTGCTAGCACAGATACGCAGTATTTT.

A single count supports this clone. The gene calls are TRBV6-5 and TRBJ2-1; TRBD1 might be the D (6 bases). This CDR3 is 14 amino acids long. Trimming cost V 4 bases and J 3 bases, with 10 bases left between them. In germline, CDR1 is MNHEY, CDR2 SVGAGI. CDR3 nucleotide sequence: TGTGCCAGCAGTTTGGGGGCCAGCTACAATGAGCAGTTCTTC. Residues: CASSLGASYNEQFF.

The count of this clone is one. The genes are TRBV7-9 and TRBJ2-3, with D perhaps TRBD2 (5 bases). Trimming removed 3 bases from V and 3 bases from J, with 16 bases in between. CDR3 length: 16 amino acids. Germline V gene data show CDR1 as SEHNR and CDR2 as FQNEAQ (reference sequence). CDR3 sequence: CASSFAGPTRTDTQYF. CDR3 nucleotide sequence: TGTGCCAGCAGCTTTGCTGGGCCCACTAGGACAGATACGCAGTATTTT.

The V and J genes are TRBV11-2 and TRBJ2-7; weak D call: TRBD2 (6 bases). The CDR3 consists of 18 residues. V lost 4 bases to trimming and J lost 0 bases, with 22 bases between them. The germline V gene has CDR1 SGHAT and CDR2 FQNNGV. CDR3 in amino acids: CASSSPRGREKSSYEQYF. The CDR3 coding sequence is TGTGCCAGCAGCTCCCCCAGAGGGCGGGAAAAGAGCTCCTACGAGCAGTACTTC.

The chain uses TRBV5-6 and TRBJ1-4, with 9 bases fitting TRBD1. V shed 5 bases, J shed 11 bases, and the junction held 10 bases outside the gene matches. Per germline, CDR1 SGHDT and CDR2 YYEEEE. CDR3 length equals 14 residues. CDR3 in DNA: TGTGCCAGCAGTTTCCGACAGGGGGTCGAGAAACTGTTTTTT. Its protein product is CASSFRQGVEKLFF.

This chain joins TRBV7-6 and TRBJ2-2; TRBD1 might be the D (6 bases). Germline V gene data show CDR1 as SGHVS and CDR2 as FNYEAQ. This CDR3 spans 15 amino acids. V lost 8 bases and J 2 bases, leaving 15 bases between the germline ends. The DNA for the CDR3 is TGTGCCAGCGAACAGGGAGCCGGCAACACCGGGGAGCTGTTTTTT. Translating it yields CASEQGAGNTGELFF.

The chain links TRBV7-3 to TRBJ2-1; 7 bases map to TRBD2. The CDR3 has 16 residues. V shed 0 bases, J shed 7 bases, and the junction held 9 bases outside the gene matches. Germline V CDR1 and CDR2: SGHTA, FQGTGA. Written as DNA, the CDR3 is TGTGCCAGCAGCTTAACAAGGAGCGGGAAGTGGAATGAGCAGTTCTTC. As protein: CASSLTRSGKWNEQFF.

The chain combines TRBV6-2 or TRBV6-3 with TRBJ1-2; 7 bases agree with TRBD1. Trimming cost V 2 bases and J 4 bases; bases outside gene matches: 10. Germline V CDR1 and CDR2: MNHEY, SVGEGT. CDR3 size: 16 residues. The CDR3 loop is CASSYRFEGAPYGYTF. As DNA, the CDR3 is TGTGCCAGCAGTTACCGGTTCGAGGGGGCCCCCTATGGCTACACCTTC.

The genes are TRBV5-1 and TRBJ2-2; tentatively, D is TRBD2 (5 bases). The CDR3 extends over 16 amino acids. Germline CDR1 SGHRS, CDR2 YFSETQ. Trimming took off 4 bases at V and 6 bases at J, with 19 bases between the two ends. CDR3: CASSDGVARGSGELFF. The CDR3 nucleotides are TGCGCCAGCAGCGACGGGGTAGCCCGAGGTTCCGGGGAGCTGTTTTTT.

The chain recombines TRBV13 with TRBJ2-1; 8 bases are shared with TRBD2. This CDR3 contains 14 residues. Per germline, CDR1 PRHDT and CDR2 FYEKMQ (reference sequence). V lost 5 bases to trimming and J lost 7 bases; unmatched junction nucleotides: 7. In nucleotides, the CDR3 is TGTGCCAGCAGCCCTAGGACGGGGGGGAATGAGCAGTTCTTC. Amino acid sequence: CASSPRTGGNEQFF.

The chain has TRBV29-1 and TRBJ2-7, with 10 nucleotides matching TRBD2. Germline V gene data show CDR1 as SQVTM and CDR2 as ANQGSEA. The CDR3 has 13 amino acids. Germline trimming cut 1 base from V and 4 bases from J; bases unmatched to any gene: 1. This CDR3 is CSVEGAGGYEQYF. The CDR3 nucleotides read TGCAGCGTTGAAGGAGCGGGAGGGTACGAGCAGTACTTC.

This clone has more than one count but fewer than ten. J is TRBJ2-4 and V is TRBV27; D not resolved. Germline V gene data show CDR1 as MNHEY and CDR2 as SMNVEV (reference sequence). Trimming took off 2 bases at V and 6 bases at J, with 20 bases between the two ends. CDR3 length: 17 amino acids. The CDR3 DNA sequence: TGTGCCAGCAGTTTAACCACCCCCCCAACCGTCGGAAACATTCAGTACTTC. The encoded protein is CASSLTTPPTVGNIQYF.

In nucleotides, the CDR3 is TGTGCCAGCAGCAAAGAGCGGTACGCCTGGCAAGAGACCCAGTACTTC. Its translation: CASSKERYAWQETQYF. V usage is TRBV21-1 and J usage is TRBJ2-5; TRBD2, as called in the table, went unchecked against the DNA. TRBV21-1 represents a pseudogene. This CDR3 spans 16 amino acids.

The sample holds one count of this clone. V gene TRBV6-5 combines with J gene TRBJ2-1, with D hard to call. The V end lost 6 bases, the J end lost 4 bases, and 13 bases lay between the germline ends. The CDR3 is 14 amino acids. Germline loops: CDR1 MNHEY, CDR2 SVGAGI. CDR3 coding DNA: TGTGCCAGCAGCAAAACCACAAATTACAATGAGCAGTTCTTC. Translation gives CASSKTTNYNEQFF.

The V call is TRBV7-3, the J call TRBJ1-2, with 7 bases lining up with TRBD1. Unmatched junction bases numbered 7, after V lost 5 bases and J lost 7 bases. CDR3 length equals 13 residues. Germline loops: CDR1 SGHTA, CDR2 FQGTGA. CDR3 nucleotide sequence: TGTGCCAGCAGCCCGCCAGGGGGTGGTGGCTACACCTTC. Protein: CASSPPGGGGYTF.

This chain uses TRBV28 with TRBJ2-1; the D gene is possibly TRBD2 (6 bases). In germline, CDR1 is MDHEN, CDR2 SYDVKM. V shed 5 bases and J shed 11 bases, with 19 bases lying between them. This CDR3 comprises 14 residues. The CDR3 DNA sequence: TGTGCCAGCAGTGGCGGGGATCGCGATTGGAAGCAGTTCTTC. Translating gives CASSGGDRDWKQFF.

The chain joins TRBV6-1 to TRBJ2-7; weak D call: TRBD2 (6 bases). The CDR3 runs 15 residues. V lost 3 bases and J lost 3, with 15 bases in between. The germline CDR1 and CDR2 sequences are MNHNS and SASEGT. CDR3 nucleotide sequence: TGTGCCAGCAGTGAGGAGAGGTGGGGGGTCTACGAGCAGTACTTC. Translated: CASSEERWGVYEQYF.

The chain couples TRBV4-1 to TRBJ2-1; 9 nucleotides line up with TRBD1. V was clipped by 4 bases and J by 5 bases; unmatched bases: 9. Germline CDR1 is MGHRA and CDR2 is YSYEKL. The CDR3 contains 16 residues. The CDR3 DNA reads as TGCGCCAGCAGCCGTTTAGGGACAGGGAATAACAATGAGCAGTTCTTC. This sequence encodes CASSRLGTGNNNEQFF.

The rearrangement links TRBV5-1 to TRBJ1-6; D perhaps matches TRBD1 (6 bases). Germline loops: CDR1 SGHRS, CDR2 YFSETQ. CDR3 size: 15 residues. V was shortened by 3 bases and J by 5 bases, with 12 bases between the two germline ends. The chain's CDR3 is CASSSRQDNNSPLHF. In DNA form, the CDR3 reads TGCGCCAGCAGCTCCCGACAGGATAATAATTCACCCCTCCACTTT.

The J gene is TRBJ2-4, the V gene TRBV7-9, with 8 nucleotides matching TRBD2. The CDR3 consists of 15 residues. Germline CDR1 is SEHNR and CDR2 is FQNEAQ (reference sequence). The V segment lost 5 bases and the J segment 5 bases; nucleotides outside the gene matches: 8. In nucleotides, the CDR3 is TGTGCCAGCAGCCCCGGGTCCGGGAGGGAAAACATTCAGTACTTC. Translating gives CASSPGSGRENIQYF.

The rearrangement links TRBV5-1 to TRBJ2-7; D remains ambiguous. This CDR3 has 12 amino acids. V was pared by 2 bases and J by 2 bases, with 5 bases between. The germline CDR1 and CDR2 sequences are SGHRS and YFSETQ. CDR3 amino acids: CASSLPAYEQYF. Written as DNA, the CDR3 is TGCGCCAGCAGCTTACCGGCCTACGAGCAGTACTTC.

V is TRBV19 and J is TRBJ1-2, with D tentatively TRBD1 (6 bases). There are 15 residues in the CDR3. In germline, CDR1 is LNHDA, CDR2 SQIVND (reference sequence). Trimming removed 5 bases from V and 0 bases from J, with 13 bases in between. In DNA form, the CDR3 reads TGTGCCAGTAGTCCTGGACAGACTTCTAACTATGGCTACACCTTC. It yields the protein CASSPGQTSNYGYTF.

V usage is TRBV5-4 and J usage is TRBJ1-1, with D perhaps TRBD1 (6 bases). CDR1 is SGHNT and CDR2 is YYREEE in the germline V gene (reference sequence). Trimming took 4 bases from V and 5 from J, leaving 21 bases between them. The CDR3 has 16 residues. This CDR3 is CASSRGDNRAGTEAFF. CDR3 sequence (DNA): TGTGCCAGCAGCAGAGGGGACAACAGGGCAGGGACTGAAGCTTTCTTT.